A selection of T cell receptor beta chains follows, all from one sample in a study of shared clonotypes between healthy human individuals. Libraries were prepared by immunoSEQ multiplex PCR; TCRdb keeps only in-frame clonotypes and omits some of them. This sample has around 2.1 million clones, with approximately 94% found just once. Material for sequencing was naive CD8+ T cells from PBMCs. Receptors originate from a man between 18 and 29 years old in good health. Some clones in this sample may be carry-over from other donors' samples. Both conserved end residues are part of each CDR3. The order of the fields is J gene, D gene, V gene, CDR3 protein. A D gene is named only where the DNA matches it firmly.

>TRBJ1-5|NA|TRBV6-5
CASKQGSNQPQHF
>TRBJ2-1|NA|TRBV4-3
CASSQIESRNEQFF
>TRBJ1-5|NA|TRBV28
CASSWAGNQPQHF
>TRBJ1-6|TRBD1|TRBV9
CASSATGERNSPLHF
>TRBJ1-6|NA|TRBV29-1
CSVLDGGNSPLHF
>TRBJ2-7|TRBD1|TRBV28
CASSFVGQGAYEQYF
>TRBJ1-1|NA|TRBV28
CAGRGGIGVATEAFF
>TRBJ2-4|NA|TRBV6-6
CASSPQVSDQYF
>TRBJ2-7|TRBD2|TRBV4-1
CASSSWTSGGPTYEQYF
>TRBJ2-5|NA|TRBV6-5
CASIHRDTQYF
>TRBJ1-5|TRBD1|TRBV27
CASSKGARANQPQHF
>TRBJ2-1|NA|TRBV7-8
CASSLGHEQFF
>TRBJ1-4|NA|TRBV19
CASSILGGSDEKLFF
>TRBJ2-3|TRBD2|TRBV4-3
CASSQVGSGRRTDTQYF
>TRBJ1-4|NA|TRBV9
CASSSRQGGNNEKLFF
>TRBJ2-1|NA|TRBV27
CASSQGSYNEQFF
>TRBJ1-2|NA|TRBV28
CASSLQLPQGLAGGYTF
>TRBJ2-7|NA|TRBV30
CAWTIGYEQYF
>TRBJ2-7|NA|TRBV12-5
CASGSPPALASLVYEQYF
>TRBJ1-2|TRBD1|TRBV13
CASSMRDRRYGYTF
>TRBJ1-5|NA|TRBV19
CASSIVGTSNQPQHF
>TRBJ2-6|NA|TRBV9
CASSPWDAGANVLTF
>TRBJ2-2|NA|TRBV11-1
CASSLRTANTGELFF
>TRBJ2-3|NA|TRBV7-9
CASSLAQGSDTQYF
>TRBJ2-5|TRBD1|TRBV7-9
CASTPVDRGRETQYF
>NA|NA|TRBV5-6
CASSLRWGPHEQYF
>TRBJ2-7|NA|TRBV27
CASSLHRPEYPYEQYF
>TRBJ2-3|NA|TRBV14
CASSLEAQDTDTQYF
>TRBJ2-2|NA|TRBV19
CASSTLADTGELFF
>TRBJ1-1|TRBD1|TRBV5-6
CASSLGTGGGTEAFF
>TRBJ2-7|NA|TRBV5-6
CASSLGGGGTYEQYF
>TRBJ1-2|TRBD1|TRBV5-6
CASSLGTADLLYGYTF
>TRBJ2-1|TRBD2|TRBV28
CASSSASGSGDEQFF
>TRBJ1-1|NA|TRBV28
CASSLSRAGAVEAFF
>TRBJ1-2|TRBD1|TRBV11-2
CASSEPGQGDYGYTF
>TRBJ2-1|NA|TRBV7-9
CASSLLGEQFF
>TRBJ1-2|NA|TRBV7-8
CASSPPGDHYGYTF
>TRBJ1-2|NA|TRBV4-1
CASSPGAWGAGGYTF
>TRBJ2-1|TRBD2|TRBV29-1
CSAVGSGLDNEQFF